Listed below are T cell receptor beta chains from one sample, sequenced in a study of T cell responses to AZD1222 COVID-19 vaccine. TCRdb's table, derived via immunoSEQ multiplex PCR, lists solely in-frame clones and lacks some. Here the sample spans 150,000 to 180,000 clones, roughly 90% being singletons. The material was peripheral blood, obtained 28 days after the second AZD1222 dose. The receptor source for this set is an adult who received the AZD1222 COVID-19 vaccine. The CDR3 runs from the conserved cysteine through the conserved F or W.

V gene	J gene	CDR3 protein
TRBV2	TRBJ1-5	CASSYGSSNQPQHF
TRBV7-8	TRBJ2-7	CASSQGDQRREQYF
TRBV19	TRBJ1-5	CASSTRTGVSNQPQHF
TRBV7-2	TRBJ1-3	CASSLVGRGSGNTIYF
TRBV6-5	TRBJ1-1	CASSYRGNTEAFF
TRBV7-9	TRBJ2-7	CASSLLRGGASYEQYF
TRBV6-5	TRBJ1-6	CASSYAIFNTPLHF
TRBV9	TRBJ1-1	CASSVGTGVREAFF
TRBV6-6	TRBJ1-2	CASSPPTEYGYTF
TRBV5-1	TRBJ1-2	CASSLDGAGGPFYGYTF
TRBV5-1	TRBJ2-1	CASRTGLAASSYNEQFF
TRBV6-4	TRBJ1-2	CASSSGNYGYTF
TRBV12-3/TRBV12-4	TRBJ1-1	CASSLGSGESAFF
TRBV19	TRBJ2-5	CASSIPGAGETQYF
TRBV7-9	TRBJ2-3	CASSPKPRSTDTQYF
TRBV25-1	TRBJ1-5	CASSDRQGSNQPQHF
TRBV5-1	TRBJ1-1	CASSLIGRADTEAFF
TRBV5-1	TRBJ1-4	CASSLNLDRVQEKLFF
TRBV6-1	TRBJ2-7	CASSDLGPYF
TRBV2	TRBJ1-2	CASRVGGNDYGYTF
TRBV5-4	TRBJ2-3	CASRPSGTTTDTQYF
TRBV6-5	TRBJ2-7	CASSRDREQYF
TRBV14	TRBJ1-1	CASSQERISTEAFF
TRBV18	TRBJ1-2	CASSRQANYGYTF
TRBV27	TRBJ1-2	CASSGNRVNYGYTF
TRBV18	TRBJ2-3	CASSPMGEDTQYF
TRBV19	TRBJ2-6	CASSISASGANVLTF
TRBV5-1	TRBJ1-6	CASSYPRGPLHF
TRBV6-5	TRBJ1-4	CASRTPGGEKLFF
TRBV7-9	TRBJ1-1	CASSPQGTNVNTEAFF
TRBV9	TRBJ2-3	CASSVRGGLADTQYF
TRBV7-5	TRBJ1-2	CARSLGQPSKKYGYTF
TRBV5-1	TRBJ2-1	CASRYWDLPQEEQFF
TRBV7-7	TRBJ2-3	CASSLSNAGVDTQYF
TRBV30	TRBJ1-2	CAWSVRGTSYGYTF
TRBV2	TRBJ2-7	CASTDGPTLAREQYF
TRBV5-8	TRBJ2-7	CASSGEGYEQYF
TRBV30	TRBJ2-2	CAWSSVRGRAGELFF
TRBV6-5	TRBJ1-2	CASRQGDGLYYGYTF
TRBV19	TRBJ1-5	CASSIPGTGDQPQHF
TRBV6-5	TRBJ2-7	CASSRYTGGPYEQYF
TRBV4-1	TRBJ1-2	CASSQGPALRSNYGYTF
TRBV6-5	TRBJ1-4	CASSYSRTGRGKKLFF
TRBV19	TRBJ2-2	CASSMAQGAPPNTGELFF
TRBV2	TRBJ1-5	CASSEARTAPQHF
TRBV7-3	TRBJ2-6	CASSLQGTGANVLTF
TRBV5-4	TRBJ1-1	CASSLTHRNEAFF
TRBV29-1	TRBJ2-3	CSATVGRGSTDTQYF
TRBV7-9	TRBJ2-5	CASSRGRVSGNQETQYF
TRBV4-1	TRBJ1-2	CASSQPRQNYGYTF
TRBV18	TRBJ1-5	CASSQGLEQPQHF
TRBV9	TRBJ1-3	CASSVASGNTIYF
TRBV19	TRBJ1-2	CASSLPKKGIYGYTF